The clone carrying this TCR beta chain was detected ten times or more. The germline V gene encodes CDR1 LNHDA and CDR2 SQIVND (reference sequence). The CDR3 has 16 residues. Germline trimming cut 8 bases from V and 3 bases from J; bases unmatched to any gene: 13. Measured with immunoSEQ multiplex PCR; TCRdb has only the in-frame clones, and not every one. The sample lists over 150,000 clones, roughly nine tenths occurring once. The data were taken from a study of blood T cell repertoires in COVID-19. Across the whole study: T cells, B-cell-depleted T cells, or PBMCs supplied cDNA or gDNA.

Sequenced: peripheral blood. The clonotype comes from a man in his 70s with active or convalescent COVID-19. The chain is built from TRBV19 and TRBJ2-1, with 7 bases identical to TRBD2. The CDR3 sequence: CASSSGLDSGYNEQFF. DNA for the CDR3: TGTGCCAGTTCTAGCGGTCTCGACAGTGGCTACAATGAGCAGTTCTTC.